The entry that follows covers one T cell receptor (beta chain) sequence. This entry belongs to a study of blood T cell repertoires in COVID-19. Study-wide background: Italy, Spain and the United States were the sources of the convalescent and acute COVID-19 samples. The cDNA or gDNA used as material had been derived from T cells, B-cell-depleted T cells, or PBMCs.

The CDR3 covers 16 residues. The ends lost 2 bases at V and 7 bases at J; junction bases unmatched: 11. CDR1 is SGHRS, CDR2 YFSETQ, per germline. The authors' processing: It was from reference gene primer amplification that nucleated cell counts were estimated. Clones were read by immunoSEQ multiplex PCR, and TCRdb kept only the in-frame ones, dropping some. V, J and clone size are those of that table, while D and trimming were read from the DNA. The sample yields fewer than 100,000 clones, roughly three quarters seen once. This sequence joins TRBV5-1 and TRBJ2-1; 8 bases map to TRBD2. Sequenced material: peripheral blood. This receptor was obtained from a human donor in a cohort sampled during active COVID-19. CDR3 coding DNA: TGCGCCAGCAGCTTATCAATTAGCGGGACCAGGAATGAGCAGTTCTTC. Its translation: CASSLSISGTRNEQFF.